The clone carrying this TCR beta chain showed up many times. The record originates from a study of blood T cell repertoires in COVID-19. The protocol was immunoSEQ multiplex PCR, while the TCRdb copy is restricted to in-frame clones and leaves out a portion. The sample lists around 130,000 clones; more than 60% were seen once. In germline, CDR1 is SGHVS, CDR2 FNYEAQ. The germline V and J ends were trimmed by 1 base and 5 bases, with 14 bases remaining between them. The CDR3 contains 15 residues. This TCR derives from a man aged 45 to 65 with acute or convalescent COVID-19. The chain has TRBV7-6 and TRBJ2-5; D remains ambiguous. Material for sequencing was peripheral blood. This CDR3 reads CASSLGSTGWETQYF. In DNA, the CDR3 is TGTGCCAGCAGCTTAGGGTCGACTGGATGGGAGACCCAGTACTTC.